This T cell receptor beta chain is drawn from a study of blood T cell repertoires in COVID-19. Germline values: CDR1 SNHLY, CDR2 FYNNEI. V was cut by 4 bases and J by 5 bases, with 6 bases left in between. The CDR3 loop spans 13 amino acids. Seattle patient enrollment occurred during active infection, with longitudinal follow-up thereafter. Study processing details: Using reference gene primer amplification, nucleated cell counts were estimated. Only in-frame clones appear in the TCRdb table, and some are missing; sequencing was by immunoSEQ multiplex PCR. That table furnishes V, J and clone size, whereas the DNA furnished D and trimming. The table shows roughly 220,000 clones, with roughly four fifths occurring only once.

This sequence joins TRBV2 and TRBJ1-6; D not certain. The receptor was isolated from a woman of 80 years or more with COVID-19, enrolled during active disease. The specimen was peripheral blood. CDR3 DNA sequence: TGTGCCAGCAGTGTGGAGAATAATTCACCCCTCCACTTT. It codes for CASSVENNSPLHF.